The sequence of this T cell receptor (beta chain) was determined in a study of blood T cell repertoires in COVID-19. V gave up 0 bases and J gave up 5 bases, with 17 bases separating them. This CDR3 is 16 amino acids long. Germline V gene sequence: CDR1 SGHVS, CDR2 FNYEAQ. TCRdb keeps only in-frame clones here, not all; method: immunoSEQ multiplex PCR. Counted here are some 330,000 clones, about four fifths occurring once; the ten biggest clones make up approximately 4.7%. The chain uses TRBV7-6 and TRBJ2-7, with a tentative D call TRBD2 (5 bases). The sample was PBMCs or T cells enriched from blood (not recorded which). The sequence was collected from a woman aged 45-65 years who had recovered from COVID-19. The CDR3 DNA reads TGTGCCAGCAGCTTAGCCGGGGTAGGAGGCGGCAACGAGCAGTACTTC. It codes for CASSLAGVGGGNEQYF.